This TCR beta chain came from a study of T cell repertoires in cytomegalovirus infection. The study, taken as a whole, reports: Clonotype analysis showed dominance of the ex vivo response by HLA-C-restricted CMV-specific TCR beta clonotypes.

The germline CDR1 and CDR2 sequences are SGHTS and YDEGEE. This CDR3 has 16 amino acids. V was pared by 0 bases and J by 1 base, with 10 bases between. TCRdb itself ran the reads through MiXCR, one entry per CDR3 protein. The table lists hundreds of thousands of distinct CDR3 sequences, 30% to 35% of them singletons, with 17% in the top ten. As for this clonotype: Its antigen is as yet unknown.

V usage is TRBV5-8 and J usage is TRBJ2-2; weak D call: TRBD1 (7 bases). The sequencing used cultured PBMCs, collected from culture after CMV antigen stimulation. The source of this sequence is a human donor in good health (CMV status not recorded). Some clones in this sample may be carry-over from other donors' samples. As DNA, the CDR3 is TGTGCCAGCAGCTTGGCGCGGGACAGGAACACCGGGGAGCTGTTTTTT. Residues: CASSLARDRNTGELFF.